The rows below give T cell receptor beta chains drawn from one sample of a study of T-cell reconstitution after alpha-beta-depleted transplantation in children. Each CDR3 protein is one row after TCRdb ran MiXCR on the PCR reads. The data hold some 29,000 distinct CDR3 sequences, with roughly 6.3% observed a single time. Sequences were derived from PBMCs, mostly from graft donor cells, sampled 180 days after TCRalphabeta/CD19-depleted stem cell transplant. The receptors originated from a male patient aged 10-17 years who had a stem cell transplant for acute myeloid leukemia, so the T cells may come from the graft donor. Each CDR3 is given with its conserved first and last residue. D genes are given only for firm matches. Some rows have no size entry. The others give once, few or many, or a class for an expanded clone.

J,D,size,V,CDR3,DNA
TRBJ2-1,NA,NA,TRBV6-2/TRBV6-3,CASSYSRRNEQFF,TGTGCCAGCAGTTACTCGCGTCGGAATGAGCAGTTCTTC
TRBJ2-7,TRBD1,many,TRBV20-1,CSALQGAVSYEQYF,TGCAGTGCTCTACAGGGGGCCGTATCCTACGAGCAGTACTTC
TRBJ2-2,TRBD2,many,TRBV7-7,CASSLGSSGATGELFF,TGTGCTAGCAGCTTAGGGTCTAGCGGCGCCACCGGGGAGCTGTTTTTT
TRBJ2-1,TRBD2,many,TRBV12-3/TRBV12-4,CASRLLSGSFNEQFF,TGTGCCAGCCGACTCCTTAGCGGGAGTTTCAATGAGCAGTTCTTC
TRBJ2-7,TRBD1,many,TRBV7-2,CASSLMGQLSYEQYF,TGTGCCAGCAGCTTAATGGGACAGCTCTCCTACGAGCAGTACTTC
TRBJ1-2,NA,many,TRBV29-1,CSVTDTASYGYTF,TGCAGCGTTACCGATACAGCTTCCTATGGCTACACCTTC
TRBJ1-2,NA,few,TRBV6-1,CASTTGGQYNYGYTF,TGTGCCAGCACCACAGGAGGGCAGTATAACTATGGCTACACCTTC
TRBJ2-3,TRBD2,medium-sized,TRBV12-3/TRBV12-4,CASTQGLAGATDTQYF,TGTGCCAGCACCCAAGGACTAGCGGGAGCCACAGATACGCAGTATTTT
TRBJ1-4,NA,many,TRBV18,CASSPIGSAGEKLFF,TGTGCCAGCTCACCGATAGGGTCAGCGGGTGAAAAACTGTTTTTT
TRBJ2-1,TRBD2,NA,TRBV10-2,CASRLAGGPNEQFF,TGCGCCAGCCGCCTAGCGGGGGGCCCGAATGAGCAGTTCTTC
TRBJ1-1,TRBD1,many,TRBV5-1,CASRSTGGNTEAFF,TGCGCCAGCAGGTCCACAGGGGGTAACACTGAAGCTTTCTTT
TRBJ2-1,NA,many,TRBV7-2,CASSLGGVYNEQFF,TGTGCCAGCAGCTTAGGCGGGGTTTACAATGAGCAGTTCTTC
TRBJ2-3,NA,many,TRBV20-1,CSAWTSTDTQYF,TGCAGTGCCTGGACTAGCACAGATACGCAGTATTTT
TRBJ2-5,TRBD1,medium-sized,TRBV24-1,CATSDSYRGEQETQYF,TGTGCCACCAGTGATTCGTACAGGGGTGAGCAAGAGACCCAGTACTTC
TRBJ2-2,NA,medium-sized,TRBV7-2,CASSSPQGGGSTGELFF,TGTGCCAGCAGCTCCCCCCAAGGGGGAGGGAGCACCGGGGAGCTGTTTTTT
TRBJ2-1,NA,many,TRBV6-1,CASRAGTSYNEQFF,TGTGCCAGCAGGGCCGGGACCAGCTACAATGAGCAGTTCTTC
TRBJ1-1,NA,many,TRBV6-5,CASSYAGRGDTEAFF,TGTGCCAGCAGTTACGCCGGACGAGGGGACACTGAAGCTTTCTTT
TRBJ1-6,TRBD1,medium-sized,TRBV7-9,CASSPRTGDNSPLHF,TGTGCCAGCAGCCCAAGGACAGGGGACAATTCACCCCTCCACTTT
TRBJ2-7,NA,many,TRBV18,CASSPNPSYEQYF,TGTGCCAGCTCACCAAACCCCTCCTACGAGCAGTACTTC
TRBJ2-1,NA,NA,TRBV20-1,CSSRGGAAGASNEQFF,TGCAGCTCTAGAGGGGGGGCTGCGGGAGCGAGCAATGAGCAGTTCTTC
TRBJ1-5,NA,many,TRBV20-1,CSARDDRGEQPQHF,TGCAGTGCTAGAGATGACCGGGGTGAGCAGCCCCAGCATTTT
TRBJ2-5,TRBD2,NA,TRBV7-2,CASSLSGSWETQYF,TGTGCCAGCAGCTTAAGCGGGAGCTGGGAGACCCAGTACTTC
TRBJ2-1,NA,NA,TRBV6-2/TRBV6-3,CASSYRGSTYNEQFF,TGTGCCAGCAGTTACAGGGGTAGTACCTACAATGAGCAGTTCTTC
TRBJ2-2,NA,many,TRBV15,CATRSRGYVGELFF,TGTGCCACCAGGAGCCGGGGTTATGTCGGGGAGCTGTTTTTT
TRBJ2-3,NA,many,TRBV6-1,CASSPGPPGDTQYF,TGTGCCAGCAGCCCGGGTCCCCCTGGGGATACGCAGTATTTT
TRBJ2-1,NA,many,TRBV20-1,CSGGALAVAYNEQFF,TGCAGTGGGGGGGCTCTAGCGGTCGCCTACAATGAGCAGTTCTTC
TRBJ2-7,TRBD2,few,TRBV7-6,CASSPRGSGSGEQYF,TGTGCCAGCAGCCCCCGGGGTAGCGGGAGCGGGGAGCAGTACTTC
TRBJ2-7,NA,few,TRBV6-2/TRBV6-3,CASTRGGTGTYEQYF,TGTGCCAGCACCCGCGGGGGGACAGGAACCTACGAGCAGTACTTC
TRBJ1-5,NA,NA,TRBV19,CASSIQSQSSFQPQHF,TGTGCCAGTAGTATACAGTCACAGTCCTCGTTTCAGCCCCAGCATTTT
TRBJ2-7,NA,NA,TRBV2,CASIGRVFYEQYF,TGTGCCAGCATCGGGCGGGTGTTCTACGAGCAGTACTTC
TRBJ2-2,TRBD1,many,TRBV20-1,CSATGGNTGELFF,TGCAGTGCTACAGGGGGTAACACCGGGGAGCTGTTTTTT
TRBJ2-1,TRBD2,NA,TRBV20-1,CSAVGTSGRPIQFF,TGCAGTGCCGTAGGGACTAGCGGGAGGCCTATCCAGTTCTTC